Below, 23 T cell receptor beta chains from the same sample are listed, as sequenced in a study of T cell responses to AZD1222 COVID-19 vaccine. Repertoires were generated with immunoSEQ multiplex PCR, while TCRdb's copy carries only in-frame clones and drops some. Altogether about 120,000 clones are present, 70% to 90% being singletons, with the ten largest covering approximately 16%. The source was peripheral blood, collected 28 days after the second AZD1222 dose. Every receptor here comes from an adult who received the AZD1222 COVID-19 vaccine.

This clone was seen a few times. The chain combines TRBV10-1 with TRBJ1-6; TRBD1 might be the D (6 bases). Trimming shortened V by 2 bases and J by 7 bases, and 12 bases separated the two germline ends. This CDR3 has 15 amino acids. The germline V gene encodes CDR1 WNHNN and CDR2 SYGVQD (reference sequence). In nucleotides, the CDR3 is TGCGCCAGCAGTGAGGGGGGGCGAGAGAATTCACCCCTCCACTTT. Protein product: CASSEGGRENSPLHF.

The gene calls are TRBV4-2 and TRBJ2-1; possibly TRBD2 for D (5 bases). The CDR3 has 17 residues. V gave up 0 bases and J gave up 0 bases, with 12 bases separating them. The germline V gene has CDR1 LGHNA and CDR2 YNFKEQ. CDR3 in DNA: TGTGCCAGCAGCCAAGAAATGAGGCTAGCCTCCTACAATGAGCAGTTCTTC. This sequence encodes CASSQEMRLASYNEQFF.

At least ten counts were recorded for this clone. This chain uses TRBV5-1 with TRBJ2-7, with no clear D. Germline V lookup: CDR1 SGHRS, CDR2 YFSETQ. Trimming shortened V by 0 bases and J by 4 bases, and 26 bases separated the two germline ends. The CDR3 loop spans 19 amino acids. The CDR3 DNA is TGCGCCAGCAGCTTGGGGGCGTTTCGGACCCAACGAGAAATTTACGAGCAGTACTTC. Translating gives CASSLGAFRTQREIYEQYF.

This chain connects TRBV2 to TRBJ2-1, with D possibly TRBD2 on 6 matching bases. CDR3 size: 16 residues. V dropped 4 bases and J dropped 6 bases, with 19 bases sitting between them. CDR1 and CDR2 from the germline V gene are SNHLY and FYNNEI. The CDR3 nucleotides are TGTGCCAGCAGTGGAGGGTCGGGGGAGATGGTCAATGAGCAGTTCTTC. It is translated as CASSGGSGEMVNEQFF.

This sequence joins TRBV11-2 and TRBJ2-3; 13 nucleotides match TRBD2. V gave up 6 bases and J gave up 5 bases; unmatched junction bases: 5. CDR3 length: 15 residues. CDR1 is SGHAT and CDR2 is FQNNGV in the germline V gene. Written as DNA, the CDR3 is TGTGCCAGCAGTCAGACTAGCGGGGGGTTAGATACGCAGTATTTT. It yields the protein CASSQTSGGLDTQYF.

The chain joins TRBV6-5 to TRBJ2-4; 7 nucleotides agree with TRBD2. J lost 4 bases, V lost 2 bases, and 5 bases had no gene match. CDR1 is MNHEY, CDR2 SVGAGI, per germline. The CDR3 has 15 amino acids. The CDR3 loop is CASSYGGSGKNIQYF. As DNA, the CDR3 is TGTGCCAGCAGTTACGGCGGGAGTGGGAAAAACATTCAGTACTTC.

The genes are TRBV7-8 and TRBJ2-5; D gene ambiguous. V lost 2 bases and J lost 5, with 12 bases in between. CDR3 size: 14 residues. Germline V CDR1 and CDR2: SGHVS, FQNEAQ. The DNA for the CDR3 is TGTGCCAGCAGCTTAAAGACCCTCCGGGAGACCCAGTACTTC. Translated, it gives CASSLKTLRETQYF. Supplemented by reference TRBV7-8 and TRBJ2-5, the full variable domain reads GAGVSQSPRYKVAKRGQDVALRCDPISGHVSLFWYQQALGQGPEFLTYFQNEAQLDKSGLPSDRFFAERPEGSVSTLKIQRTQQEDSAVYLCASSLKTLRETQYFGPGTRLLVL.

The CDR3 DNA follows: TGTGCCAGTAGTATAATGGCGGGGGGGTTCGAGGAGCTGTTTTTT. Encoded protein: CASSIMAGGFEELFF. The chain has TRBV19 and TRBJ2-2; the match to TRBD2 covers 9 bases. The CDR3 totals 15 residues. The J segment lost 10 bases and the V segment lost 2 bases, leaving 8 bases of the junction unmatched. Germline V gene data show CDR1 as LNHDA and CDR2 as SQIVND (reference sequence).

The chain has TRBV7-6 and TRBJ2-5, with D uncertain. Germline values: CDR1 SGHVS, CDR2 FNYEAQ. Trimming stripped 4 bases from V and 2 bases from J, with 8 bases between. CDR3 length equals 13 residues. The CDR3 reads CASSSGRQETQYF. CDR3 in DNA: TGTGCCAGCAGCTCAGGCAGACAAGAGACCCAGTACTTC.

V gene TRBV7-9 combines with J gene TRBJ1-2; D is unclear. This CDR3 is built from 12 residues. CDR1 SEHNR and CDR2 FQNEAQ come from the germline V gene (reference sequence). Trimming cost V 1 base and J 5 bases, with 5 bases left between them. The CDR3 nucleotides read TGTGCCAGCAGCTTAGTTTCGTATGGCTACACCTTC. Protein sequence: CASSLVSYGYTF.

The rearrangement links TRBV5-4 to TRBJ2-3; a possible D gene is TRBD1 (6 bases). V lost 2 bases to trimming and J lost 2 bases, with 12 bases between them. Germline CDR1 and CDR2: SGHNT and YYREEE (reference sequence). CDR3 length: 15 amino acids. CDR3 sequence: CASSFGQLDTDTQYF. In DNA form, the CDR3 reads TGTGCCAGCAGCTTCGGACAGCTTGACACAGATACGCAGTATTTT.

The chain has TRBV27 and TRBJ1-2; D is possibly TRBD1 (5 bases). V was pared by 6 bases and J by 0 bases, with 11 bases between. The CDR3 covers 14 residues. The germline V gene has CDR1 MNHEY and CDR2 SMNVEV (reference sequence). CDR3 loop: CASSETASNYGYTF. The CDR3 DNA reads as TGTGCCAGCAGCGAGACAGCTTCTAACTATGGCTACACCTTC.

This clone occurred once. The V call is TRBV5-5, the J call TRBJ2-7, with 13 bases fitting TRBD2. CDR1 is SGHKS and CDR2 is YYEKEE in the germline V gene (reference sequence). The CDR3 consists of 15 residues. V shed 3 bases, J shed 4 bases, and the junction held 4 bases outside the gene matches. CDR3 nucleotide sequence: TGTGCCAGCAGCTGGACTAGCGGGAGTTCGTACGAGCAGTACTTC. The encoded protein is CASSWTSGSSYEQYF.

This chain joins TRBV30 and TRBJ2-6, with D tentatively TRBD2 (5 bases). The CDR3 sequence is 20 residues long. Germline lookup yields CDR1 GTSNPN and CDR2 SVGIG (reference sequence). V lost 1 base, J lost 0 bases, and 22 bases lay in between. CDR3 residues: CAWSDRERQSMISGANVLTF. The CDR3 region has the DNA TGTGCCTGGAGTGATAGGGAGAGGCAGTCGATGATCTCTGGGGCCAACGTCCTGACTTTC.

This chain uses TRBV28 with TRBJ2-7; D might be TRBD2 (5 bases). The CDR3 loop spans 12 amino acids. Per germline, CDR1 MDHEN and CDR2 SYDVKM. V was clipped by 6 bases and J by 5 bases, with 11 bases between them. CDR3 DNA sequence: TGTGCCAGCAGCCGAGGGTACCACGAGCAGTACTTC. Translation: CASSRGYHEQYF.

CDR3 sequence reads: CASSFSGYENGELFF. The CDR3, as DNA: TGTGCCAGCAGCTTTTCGGGGTATGAAAACGGGGAGCTGTTTTTT. V is TRBV11-3 and J is TRBJ2-2; TRBD2 is a possible D gene (5 bases). Germline CDR1 is SGHNT and CDR2 is YENEEA. The CDR3 has 15 amino acids. V was trimmed by 3 bases and J by 7 bases, leaving 15 bases between them.

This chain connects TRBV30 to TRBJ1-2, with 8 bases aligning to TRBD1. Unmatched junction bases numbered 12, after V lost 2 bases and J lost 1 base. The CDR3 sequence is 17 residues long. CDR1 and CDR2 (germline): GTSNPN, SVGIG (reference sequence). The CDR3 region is CAWSSEGGTGVNYGYTF. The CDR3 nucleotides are TGTGCCTGGAGTTCAGAGGGGGGGACAGGAGTTAACTATGGCTACACCTTC.

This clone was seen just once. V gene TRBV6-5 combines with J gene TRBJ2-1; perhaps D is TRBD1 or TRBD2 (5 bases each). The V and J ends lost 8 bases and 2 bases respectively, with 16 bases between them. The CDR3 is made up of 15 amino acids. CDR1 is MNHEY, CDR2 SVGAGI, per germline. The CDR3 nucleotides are TGTGCCAGCCGACTCCCGGGACCTACCTACAATGAGCAGTTCTTC. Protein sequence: CASRLPGPTYNEQFF.

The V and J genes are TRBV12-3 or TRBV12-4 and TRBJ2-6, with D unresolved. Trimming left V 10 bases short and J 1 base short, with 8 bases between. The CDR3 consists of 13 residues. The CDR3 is CAISASGANVLTF. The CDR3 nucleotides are TGTGCCATAAGTGCATCTGGGGCCAACGTCCTGACTTTC.

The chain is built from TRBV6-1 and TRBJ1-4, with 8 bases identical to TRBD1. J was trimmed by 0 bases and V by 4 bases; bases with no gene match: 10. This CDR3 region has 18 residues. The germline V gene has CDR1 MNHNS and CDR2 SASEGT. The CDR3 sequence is CASSGPDRGRPTNEKLFF. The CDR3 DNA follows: TGTGCCAGCAGTGGCCCAGACAGGGGCCGTCCAACTAATGAAAAACTGTTTTTT.

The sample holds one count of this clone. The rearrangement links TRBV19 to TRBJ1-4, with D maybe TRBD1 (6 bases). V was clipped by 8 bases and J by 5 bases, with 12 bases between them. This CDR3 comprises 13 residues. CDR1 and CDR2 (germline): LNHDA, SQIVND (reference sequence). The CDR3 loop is CASGGAMNEKLFF. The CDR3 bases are TGTGCCAGTGGGGGGGCGATGAATGAAAAACTGTTTTTT.

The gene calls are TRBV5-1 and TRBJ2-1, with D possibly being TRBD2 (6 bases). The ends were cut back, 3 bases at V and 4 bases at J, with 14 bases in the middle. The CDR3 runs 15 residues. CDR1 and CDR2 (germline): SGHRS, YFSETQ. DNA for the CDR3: TGCGCCAGCAGCTGGCAGGGTGGGGGGTACAATGAGCAGTTCTTC. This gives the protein CASSWQGGGYNEQFF.

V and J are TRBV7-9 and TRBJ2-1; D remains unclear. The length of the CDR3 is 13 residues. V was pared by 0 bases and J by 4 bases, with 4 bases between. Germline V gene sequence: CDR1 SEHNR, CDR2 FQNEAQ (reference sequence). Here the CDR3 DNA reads TGTGCCAGCAGCTTAGCGCTGTACAATGAGCAGTTCTTC. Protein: CASSLALYNEQFF. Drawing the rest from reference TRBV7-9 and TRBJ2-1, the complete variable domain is DTGVSQNPRHKITKRGQNVTFRCDPISEHNRLYWYRQTLGQGPEFLTYFQNEAQLEKSRLLSDRFSAERPKGSFSTLEIQRTEQGDSAMYLCASSLALYNEQFFGPGTRLTVL.